A single sample is the source of the 13 T cell receptor beta chains below, sequenced in a study of shared clonotypes between healthy human individuals. TCRdb's copy holds only in-frame clones and misses some; the assay was immunoSEQ multiplex PCR. The table has approximately 1,000,000 clones, 77% seen once. The sample was memory CD4+ T cells from PBMCs. Subset specified: CD45RA-negative fraction. The source is a man aged 18 to 29 in good health. Some clones in this sample may be carry-over from other donors' samples.

V usage is TRBV18 and J usage is TRBJ2-1; D is unclear. Germline assignment: CDR1 KGHSH and CDR2 LQKENI. Trimming cost V 0 bases and J 2 bases, with 5 bases left between them. The CDR3 sequence is 14 residues long. The CDR3 is CASSPPATYNEQFF. As DNA, the CDR3 is TGTGCCAGCTCACCACCCGCTACCTACAATGAGCAGTTCTTC.

The chain links TRBV5-6 to TRBJ2-5; D gene ambiguous. Germline CDR1 and CDR2: SGHDT and YYEEEE. The length of the CDR3 is 14 residues. Trimming stripped 3 bases from V and 1 base from J, with 10 bases between. The CDR3 is CASSYARTQETQYF. CDR3 bases: TGTGCCAGCAGCTATGCTCGGACCCAAGAGACCCAGTACTTC.

J is TRBJ2-1 and V is TRBV28; 9 positions agree with TRBD2. The V and J ends lost 2 bases and 1 base, in that order; junction bases with no gene match: 9. The CDR3 runs 18 residues. The V gene's germline CDR1 is MDHEN and CDR2 SYDVKM. The CDR3 nucleotides read TGTGCCAGCAGTTTAAGAAGCCCGGGACTAGCTTCCTACAATGAGCAGTTCTTC. The encoded protein is CASSLRSPGLASYNEQFF.

The chain uses TRBV4-2 and TRBJ2-5, with D tentatively TRBD2 (6 bases). The J call may be faulty, since TRBJ2-7 better matches the DNA end. Germline CDR1 LGHNA, CDR2 YNFKEQ. CDR3 length: 15 amino acids. This CDR3 is CASSQLTSYTYEQYF. For the CDR3, the DNA is TGTGCCAGCAGCCAACTAACTAGCTACACCTACGAGCAGTACTTC.

The chain couples TRBV6-5 to TRBJ2-7; unclear D gene. The CDR3 is 14 residues long. The germline V gene has CDR1 MNHEY and CDR2 SVGAGI. V gave up 0 bases and J gave up 4 bases, with 10 bases separating them. CDR3 nucleotide sequence: TGTGCCAGCAGTTACTCTCGACTTGGGTACGAGCAGTACTTC. Its protein product is CASSYSRLGYEQYF.

This chain connects TRBV28 to TRBJ1-4; no clear D. Trimming took off 5 bases at V and 0 bases at J, with 13 bases between the two ends. The CDR3 spans 16 residues. Looked up from germline, CDR1 is MDHEN and CDR2 is SYDVKM. The CDR3 protein is CASSPIRPATNEKLFF. The CDR3 DNA is TGTGCCAGCAGTCCAATAAGGCCGGCAACTAATGAAAAACTGTTTTTT.

V is TRBV19 and J is TRBJ1-5; 9 bases fit TRBD1. The CDR3 sequence is 18 residues long. Germline loops: CDR1 LNHDA, CDR2 SQIVND (reference sequence). Unmatched junction bases numbered 13, after V lost 4 bases and J lost 3 bases. CDR3 residues: CASSTSPGQGAFNQPQHF. As DNA, the CDR3 is TGTGCCAGTAGTACAAGCCCGGGACAGGGCGCATTCAATCAGCCCCAGCATTTT. Full variable domain (outside the CDR3, taken from reference TRBV19 and TRBJ1-5): DGGITQSPKYLFRKEGQNVTLSCEQNLNHDAMYWYRQDPGQGLRLIYYSQIVNDFQKGDIAEGYSVSREKKESFPLTVTSAQKNPTAFYLCASSTSPGQGAFNQPQHFGDGTRLSIL.

Regarding this clone: One end of the junction varies from germline; a read error may be responsible. The chain has TRBV7-2 and TRBJ1-5; D is possibly TRBD1 (6 bases). This CDR3 contains 15 residues. Looked up from germline, CDR1 is SGHTA and CDR2 is FQGNSA. CDR3 region: CAGSLAAGDAQPQHF. The CDR3 DNA reads as TGTGCCGGCAGCTTGGCCGCAGGGGACGCTCAGCCCCAGCATTTT.

The chain recombines TRBV6-5 with TRBJ2-7; the D is unclear. CDR1 and CDR2 (germline): MNHEY, SVGAGI. V was trimmed by 0 bases and J by 1 base, leaving 4 bases between them. This CDR3 contains 13 residues. The CDR3 bases are TGTGCCAGCAGTTACTCTTCTTCCTACGAGCAGTACTTC. It encodes CASSYSSSYEQYF.

The V call is TRBV28, the J call TRBJ1-5; 7 bases agree with TRBD1. Germline V gene data show CDR1 as MDHEN and CDR2 as SYDVKM. The length of the CDR3 is 16 residues. V lost 3 bases, J lost 7 bases, and 12 bases stayed unmatched. This CDR3 reads CASSFRGDSVVQPQHF. The CDR3 DNA follows: TGTGCCAGCAGTTTTAGGGGGGACAGCGTCGTGCAGCCCCAGCATTTT.

This chain links TRBV28 with TRBJ1-5; tentatively, D is TRBD1 (5 bases). Per germline, CDR1 MDHEN and CDR2 SYDVKM. Trimming left V 6 bases short and J 5 bases short, with 11 bases between. The CDR3 extends over 13 amino acids. The CDR3 protein is CASRGGGHQPQHF. For the CDR3, the DNA is TGTGCCAGCAGGGGGGGTGGCCATCAGCCCCAGCATTTT.

The CDR3 reads CASSLRQVGGEQYF. The CDR3 DNA sequence: TGTGCCAGCAGCTTGCGCCAAGTCGGGGGCGAGCAGTACTTC. The J gene is TRBJ2-7, the V gene TRBV5-6; D might be TRBD2 (6 bases). The CDR3 length is 14 residues. Germline V CDR1 and CDR2: SGHDT, YYEEEE. Trimming shortened V by 1 base and J by 6 bases, and 14 bases separated the two germline ends.

This clone was recorded at least ten times. The genes are TRBV4-1 and TRBJ2-1; TRBD1 might be the D (5 bases). The CDR3 totals 16 residues. Per germline, CDR1 MGHRA and CDR2 YSYEKL. Deletions cut 8 bases from V and 0 bases from J, with 17 bases between. CDR3: CASSPGALRSYNEQFF. In DNA form, the CDR3 reads TGCGCCAGCTCCCCTGGGGCACTCCGCTCCTACAATGAGCAGTTCTTC.